This TCR beta chain appears in the sequencing data of a study of T cells in Graves' hyperthyroidism and ophthalmopathy. Using RNA transcripts as the source, TCR beta CDR3 regions were amplified. The primer set for the first-round RT-PCR of the TCR CDR3 was HTBI. TCRdb ran MiXCR on the multiplex PCR reads and lists one entry per CDR3 protein. Among 700,000 to 850,000 distinct CDR3 sequences, approximately 36% were seen once, and the ten largest hold more than 25%. Trimming took 10 bases from V and 5 from J, leaving 20 bases between them. The CDR3 is 14 amino acids. Per germline, CDR1 ENHRY and CDR2 SYGVKD. This clonotype was seen more than once but under ten times.

The sample was blood. The chain combines TRBV10-3 with TRBJ2-5; TRBD2 is a possible D gene (7 bases). This receptor was identified in a woman in her 40s with Graves' hyperthyroidism. The CDR3 DNA follows: TGTGCCACCCTAGGACAGCCCGGGGGGGAGACCCAGTACTTC. This encodes CATLGQPGGETQYF.